This TCR beta chain comes out of a study of OX40 agonist ivuxolimab in advanced cancers. The study's findings and limits: In the expanded peripheral T cells, antigen specificity was never determined.

Produced via immunoSEQ multiplex PCR; TCRdb's table is partial and in-frame only. The table has about 33,000 clones, 74% seen once. Per the germline V gene, CDR1 is SEHNR and CDR2 is FQNEAQ (reference sequence). The CDR3 runs 13 residues. As for this clone: Its antigen is unidentified. Relative to the germline gene, one junction end is altered; a read error may explain this.

The chain has TRBV7-9 and TRBJ1-1; D uncertain. This clonotype was obtained from an adult with an advanced solid tumor such as melanoma, head and neck, liver or kidney cancer. Sequencing was performed on CD4+ or CD8+ T cells sorted from blood, taken in a trial of the OX40 agonist ivuxolimab. The CDR3 loop reads CASSQDQNTEAFF. As DNA, the CDR3 is TGCGCCAGCAGCCAAGATCAGAACACTGAAGCTTTCTTT.